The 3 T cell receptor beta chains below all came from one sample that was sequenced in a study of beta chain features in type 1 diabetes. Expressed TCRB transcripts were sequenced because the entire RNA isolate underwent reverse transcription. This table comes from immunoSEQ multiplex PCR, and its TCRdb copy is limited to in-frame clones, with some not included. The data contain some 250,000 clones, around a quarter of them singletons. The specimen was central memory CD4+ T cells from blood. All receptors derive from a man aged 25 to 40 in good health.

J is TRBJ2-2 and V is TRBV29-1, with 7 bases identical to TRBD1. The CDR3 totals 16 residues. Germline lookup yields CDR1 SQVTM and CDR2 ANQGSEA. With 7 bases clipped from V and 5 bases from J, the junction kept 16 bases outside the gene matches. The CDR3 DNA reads TGCAGCGCTGCCGAGGGTCAGGGGGTCAATACCGGGGAGCTGTTTTTT. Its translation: CSAAEGQGVNTGELFF.

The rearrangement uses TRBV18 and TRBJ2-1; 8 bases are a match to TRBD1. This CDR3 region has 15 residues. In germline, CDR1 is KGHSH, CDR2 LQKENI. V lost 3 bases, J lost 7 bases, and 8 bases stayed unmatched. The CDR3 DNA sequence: TGTGCCAGCTCACCGACGACAGGGGCGGGGAATGAGCAGTTCTTC. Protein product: CASSPTTGAGNEQFF.

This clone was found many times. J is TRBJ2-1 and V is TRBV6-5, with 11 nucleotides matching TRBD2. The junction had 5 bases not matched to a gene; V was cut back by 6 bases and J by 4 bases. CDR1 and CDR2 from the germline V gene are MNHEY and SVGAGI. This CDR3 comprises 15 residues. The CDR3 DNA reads TGTGCCAGCAGCCCGACTAGCGGGACGTACAATGAGCAGTTCTTC. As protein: CASSPTSGTYNEQFF.